The sequence of this TCR beta chain was determined in a study of T cells in Graves' hyperthyroidism and ophthalmopathy. This CDR3 has 15 residues. The germline CDR1 and CDR2 sequences are SNHLY and FYNNEI. The V end was cut by 3 bases, the J end by 1 base, with 12 bases between. This clonotype was observed at least ten times. RNA transcripts yielded amplified TCR beta CDR3 regions. The TCR CDR3 first-round RT-PCR relied on the HTBI primer set. TCRdb re-called the multiplex PCR reads through MiXCR, storing one row per CDR3 protein. The table lists fewer than 500,000 distinct CDR3 sequences, less than 15% of them singletons.

The gene calls are TRBV2 and TRBJ1-1; possible D gene TRBD1, 6 bases. Material for sequencing was blood. This TCR came from a man aged 30 to 39 with Graves' hyperthyroidism that later progressed to Graves' ophthalmopathy. CDR3 coding DNA: TGTGCCAGCAGTGAGGGGGGGCGGTGGAACACTGAAGCTTTCTTT. It translates to CASSEGGRWNTEAFF.